This T cell receptor (beta chain) was profiled in a study of blood T cell repertoires in COVID-19. Study in general: Acute and convalescent COVID-19 specimens originated in the United States, Italy and Spain. The cDNA or gDNA used as material had been derived from T cells, B-cell-depleted T cells, or PBMCs.

Original data processing: Scientists estimated how many nucleated cells there were by amplifying reference gene primers. Using immunoSEQ multiplex PCR, the repertoire was profiled, and TCRdb retains in-frame clones only, with some absent. That table supplies the V and J calls and clone size; D and trimming were determined from the DNA. Of roughly 200,000 clones listed, approximately 85% were seen once; the top ten hold just under 8.5%. The CDR3 length is 15 residues. Trimming removed 3 bases from V and 1 base from J; junction bases left unmatched: 5. Germline assignment: CDR1 SGHVS and CDR2 FNYEAQ. Sequences were obtained from peripheral blood. This TCR came from a woman aged 55-69 years with acute or convalescent COVID-19. The V and J genes are TRBV7-6 and TRBJ1-1; 7 bases are shared with TRBD1. Written as DNA, the CDR3 is TGTGCCAGCAGCTTCCCACAGGGGAAGAACACTGAAGCTTTCTTT. This sequence encodes CASSFPQGKNTEAFF.